Listed here is a single TCR beta chain. The antigen is not known. The sample comes from a study of regulatory T cells. Study-wide results and caveats: Regulatory T cells showed the strongest V-J pair restriction and V/J gene skewing among patient repertoires. In CD3G-deficient patients, conventional CD4+ T cells were enriched for hydrophobic CDR3 residues at positions 6 and 7.

Losses at the gene ends were 7 bases for V and 7 bases for J; bases not matched to a gene: 10. The CDR3 runs 15 residues. The germline CDR1 and CDR2 sequences are MNHNS and SASEGT. Amplification used 52 TRBV primers and 13 TRBJ primers. TCRdb's table, derived via immunoSEQ multiplex PCR, lists solely in-frame clones and lacks some. The profile shows 20,000 to 25,000 clones, about 88% of them singletons. All CD3G-deficient patients showed autoimmunity, more severe in two. Patients, 2 to 39 years old, had expanded memory T-cell proportions. Regulatory (CD25-high CD127-low) and conventional (CD25-low CD127-high) CD4+ T cells were sorted separately.

The chain couples TRBV6-1 to TRBJ1-6; 7 bases agree with TRBD1. The sample was conventional CD4+ T cells sorted from blood. The TCR comes from a child younger than 18 with CD3G deficiency. The CDR3 sequence is CASTPWRDSNSPLHF. The CDR3 nucleotides are TGTGCCAGCACCCCGTGGAGGGACAGCAATTCACCCCTCCACTTT.